This T cell receptor (beta chain) was found in a study of T cell responses to AZD1222 COVID-19 vaccine. Overall study results and limits: Donors, mostly white British, included more females; clonal diversity was possibly underestimated. Repertoires were sampled only after the peak T cell response. After two AZD1222 doses, spike-specific TCR breadth and depth rose versus day 0. Just a handful of people given AZD1222 tested seropositive at baseline.

Notes on this clone: The antigen is unknown.

Profiling relied on immunoSEQ multiplex PCR, and the TCRdb table lists in-frame clones only, not all of them. The sample lists 35,000 to 50,000 clones; about four fifths were seen once. The V gene lost 7 bases and the J gene lost 7 bases, with 16 bases spanning the gap. The CDR3 totals 13 residues. The chain employs TRBV12-3 or TRBV12-4 and TRBJ1-1, with a weak D call TRBD1 (6 bases). The TCR comes from an adult who received the MenACWY meningococcal vaccine as a control. The sample in question was peripheral blood, obtained 28 days after the second dose of the MenACWY control vaccine. CDR3 loop: CASTQRGQGEAFF. The DNA of the CDR3 is TGTGCCAGCACCCAGCGGGGGCAAGGTGAAGCTTTCTTT.